One sample yielded the 14 T cell receptor beta chains listed below, sequenced in a study of cytomegalovirus exposure and HLA in healthy donors. Primers included in the PCR were 60 Vbeta and 13 Jbeta primers. The data were produced by immunoSEQ multiplex PCR, yet TCRdb's version contains in-frame clones alone and is incomplete. The sample lists some 120,000 clones, around 77% seen once, with about 1.3% in the top ten. The sequencing input was PBMCs. The receptors come from a man aged 45-60 years in good health and CMV-seronegative.

This clone was found a few times. The genes are TRBV7-2 and TRBJ2-7; 7 bases map to TRBD2. The V gene's germline CDR1 is SGHTA and CDR2 FQGNSA. The CDR3 runs 15 residues. Germline trimming cut 0 bases from V and 3 bases from J; bases unmatched to any gene: 5. The CDR3, as DNA: TGTGCCAGCAGCTTAGCCGCTAGCGGCATCTACGAGCAGTACTTC. As protein: CASSLAASGIYEQYF.

The chain combines TRBV19 with TRBJ1-5; the D is unclear. The ends were cut back, 7 bases at V and 3 bases at J, with 13 bases in the middle. The CDR3 runs 14 residues. Looked up from germline, CDR1 is LNHDA and CDR2 is SQIVND (reference sequence). This chain's CDR3 is CASTLSLVNQPQHF. The CDR3 nucleotides are TGTGCCAGTACCCTGAGTTTGGTCAATCAGCCCCAGCATTTT.

In DNA form, the CDR3 reads TGCGCCAGCCTGGCTAGCGGGAGGGACGAGCAGTACTTC. It is translated as CASLASGRDEQYF. V gene TRBV10-2 combines with J gene TRBJ2-7, with 12 bases fitting TRBD2. The V and J ends lost 8 bases and 5 bases, in that order; junction bases with no gene match: 4. The CDR3 runs 13 residues. The germline gives CDR1 WSHSY, CDR2 SAAADI.

This chain connects TRBV7-2 to TRBJ2-3; the D is unclear. Germline V gene sequence: CDR1 SGHTA, CDR2 FQGNSA. The CDR3 covers 13 residues. V dropped 3 bases and J dropped 3 bases, with 7 bases sitting between them. For the CDR3, the DNA is TGTGCCAGCAGCTTTATAGTAACAGATACGCAGTATTTT. This sequence encodes CASSFIVTDTQYF.

The chain carries TRBV6-1 and TRBJ2-5; TRBD2 is a possible D gene (5 bases). Trimming took 3 bases from V and 1 from J, leaving 9 bases between them. The CDR3 length is 14 residues. The germline gives CDR1 MNHNS, CDR2 SASEGT. CDR3 in amino acids: CASSETTTQETQYF. The DNA of the CDR3 is TGTGCCAGCAGTGAGACTACGACCCAAGAGACCCAGTACTTC.

The chain couples TRBV9 to TRBJ2-2; TRBD1 matches 9 bases. The CDR3 contains 15 residues. The germline V gene has CDR1 SGDLS and CDR2 YYNGEE. J lost 6 bases, V lost 2 bases, and 5 bases had no gene match. CDR3 amino acids: CASSVGTGFPGELFF. The CDR3 coding sequence is TGTGCCAGCAGCGTCGGGACAGGGTTCCCCGGGGAGCTGTTTTTT.

The CDR3 protein is CASSLRQGNSGANVLTF. The CDR3 bases are TGTGCCAGCAGCTTAAGACAGGGGAATTCTGGGGCCAACGTCCTGACTTTC. The J gene is TRBJ2-6, the V gene TRBV7-2, with 8 bases that match TRBD1. The CDR3 spans 17 residues. J gave up 1 base and V 2 bases, and 4 bases lay outside the gene matches. CDR1 is SGHTA, CDR2 FQGNSA, per germline.

The V call is TRBV28, the J call TRBJ2-7; D is unclear. The germline V gene has CDR1 MDHEN and CDR2 SYDVKM. V dropped 5 bases and J dropped 0 bases, with 8 bases sitting between them. The CDR3 contains 13 residues. The CDR3 protein is CASSSASSYEQYF. Written as DNA, the CDR3 is TGTGCCAGCAGTAGTGCGAGCTCCTACGAGCAGTACTTC.

This clone has more than one count but fewer than ten. The chain links TRBV2 to TRBJ1-1, with TRBD1 identical over 9 bases. Germline CDR1 SNHLY, CDR2 FYNNEI. The CDR3 runs 15 residues. Unmatched junction bases numbered 5, after V lost 5 bases and J lost 1 base. The CDR3 here is CASSLDRGSNTEAFF. For the CDR3, the DNA is TGTGCCAGCAGTTTGGACAGGGGATCGAACACTGAAGCTTTCTTT.

A few counts support this clone. The rearrangement links TRBV29-1 to TRBJ1-1, with 7 positions matching TRBD1. This CDR3 comprises 14 residues. V gave up 2 bases and J gave up 4 bases; unmatched junction bases: 7. Germline V gene lookup returns CDR1 SQVTM and CDR2 ANQGSEA. CDR3 region: CSVESRAGGTEAFF. The CDR3 DNA follows: TGCAGCGTTGAAAGTCGCGCAGGGGGCACTGAAGCTTTCTTT.

This clone was observed a few times. V and J are TRBV9 and TRBJ1-1, with TRBD1 identical over 7 bases. V shed 0 bases, J shed 8 bases, and the junction held 7 bases outside the gene matches. Germline V gene lookup returns CDR1 SGDLS and CDR2 YYNGEE. The CDR3 totals 14 residues. The CDR3 region has the DNA TGTGCCAGCAGCGTAGGAGGGGGCGCGTCGGAAGCTTTCTTT. Its translation: CASSVGGGASEAFF.

CDR3 amino acids: CASSLMGGYEQYF. In DNA form, the CDR3 reads TGTGCCAGCAGTTTAATGGGAGGGTACGAGCAGTACTTC. The chain combines TRBV27 with TRBJ2-7; 7 positions match TRBD2. V dropped 2 bases and J dropped 4; count of bases not matched to a gene: 2. This CDR3 comprises 13 residues. In germline, CDR1 is MNHEY, CDR2 SMNVEV (reference sequence).

The genes are TRBV6-1 and TRBJ1-1; 7 bases match TRBD1. This CDR3 contains 14 residues. V lost 7 bases and J lost 0; bases outside the gene matches: 5. CDR1 MNHNS and CDR2 SASEGT come from the germline V gene. The CDR3 loop reads CASKTGEVNTEAFF. CDR3 DNA: TGTGCCAGCAAAACAGGGGAGGTGAACACTGAAGCTTTCTTT.

The chain employs TRBV11-1 and TRBJ2-3; D is undetermined. Germline values: CDR1 SGHAT, CDR2 FQDESV (reference sequence). There are 13 residues in the CDR3. Trimming removed 1 base from V and 1 base from J, with 3 bases in between. CDR3 sequence reads: CASSLGGTDTQYF. The CDR3 DNA reads as TGTGCCAGCAGCTTAGGCGGCACAGATACGCAGTATTTT.